These T cell receptor beta chains were read from a single sample in a study of blood T cell repertoires in COVID-19. Sequencing was performed with immunoSEQ multiplex PCR; in TCRdb, only in-frame clones are kept and a portion is missing. The sample lists 55,000 to 75,000 clones; about 80% were seen once. Sequencing was performed on peripheral blood. These receptors all come from a man at least 80 years old with active COVID-19. CDR3s include the opening cysteine and the closing phenylalanine or tryptophan. The D gene is left open where the match is weak. Rows give clone size only sometimes, using once, few, many, or a class for an expanded clone.

v_gene	d_gene	j_gene	abundance	CDR3nt	CDR3aa
TRBV2	.	TRBJ1-1	few	TGTGCCAGCAGTGATACAGAATTGAACACTGAAGCTTTCTTT	CASSDTELNTEAFF
TRBV7-9	.	TRBJ2-1	.	TGTGCCAGCAGCCCAGGAGGGTTGCGGAGCTCCTACAATGAGCAGTTCTTC	CASSPGGLRSSYNEQFF
TRBV7-2	TRBD2	TRBJ2-3	.	TGTGCCAGCAGCTTAGAGCGGGGGGGCGCAGATACGCAGTATTTT	CASSLERGGADTQYF
TRBV27	TRBD1	TRBJ1-1	.	TGTGCCAGCAGCCAGGACAGGGCCACTGAAGCTTTCTTT	CASSQDRATEAFF
TRBV9	TRBD1	TRBJ1-2	.	TGTGCCAGCAGCGTAGCAGGGACAGGGCCCTATGGCTACACCTTC	CASSVAGTGPYGYTF
TRBV18	TRBD1	TRBJ2-7	.	TGTGCCAGCTCACCTCGGGACAGCCACTACGAGCAGTACTTC	CASSPRDSHYEQYF
TRBV7-2	TRBD1	TRBJ1-6	.	TGTGCCAGCAGCTTGCAACAGGGGGCAAATTCACCCCTCCACTTT	CASSLQQGANSPLHF
TRBV30	TRBD1	TRBJ2-7	.	TGTGCCTGGAGTAAGGTACAGGGGTCCTCCGAGCAGTACTTC	CAWSKVQGSSEQYF
TRBV30	TRBD1	TRBJ1-3	once	TGTGCCTGGAGTACACAGGGGACTTACTCTGGAAACACCATATATTTT	CAWSTQGTYSGNTIYF
TRBV9	TRBD1	TRBJ2-3	.	TGTGCCAGCAGCGGAAAACAGGGGTTCTCCGCAGATACGCAGTATTTT	CASSGKQGFSADTQYF
TRBV7-3	TRBD1	TRBJ2-6	.	TGTGCCAGCAGCTACTACAGGGGGTCTGGGGCCAACGTCCTGACTTTC	CASSYYRGSGANVLTF
TRBV27	TRBD1	TRBJ2-6	.	TGTGCCAGCAGTTTCGATTCGGGACAGAGCTCTGGGGCCAACGTCCTGACTTTC	CASSFDSGQSSGANVLTF
TRBV6-5	TRBD1	TRBJ2-1	.	TGTGCCAGCAGTTCGGCCGGGACAGGATCCTACAATGAGCAGTTCTTC	CASSSAGTGSYNEQFF
TRBV30	TRBD1	TRBJ1-2	.	TGTGCCTGCAGCAACAGGGGCGCCGGGGGTGGCTACACCTTC	CACSNRGAGGGYTF
TRBV7-2	.	TRBJ2-7	.	TGTGCCAGCAGCATTTGGACAGAGAGCTACGAGCAGTACTTC	CASSIWTESYEQYF
TRBV12-3/TRBV12-4	.	TRBJ2-5	.	TGTGCCAGCAGCCAGGGGTTGGAAGAGACCCAGTACTTC	CASSQGLEETQYF
TRBV7-6	.	TRBJ1-3	.	TGTGCCAGCAGCTCCGGGATACACTCTGGAAACACCATATATTTT	CASSSGIHSGNTIYF
TRBV4-3	.	TRBJ1-2	.	TGCGCCAGCAGCCAAGATACCCTCAGGCTGATCTATGGCTACACCTTC	CASSQDTLRLIYGYTF
TRBV6-6	.	TRBJ1-2	.	TGTGCCAGCAGTGCGCGGGCGGGAACTAACTATGGCTACACCTTC	CASSARAGTNYGYTF
TRBV4-2	.	TRBJ1-1	.	TGTGCCAGCAGCCAAGTCGGCGGGGGCCTCACTGAAGCTTTCTTT	CASSQVGGGLTEAFF
TRBV5-1	TRBD2	TRBJ2-2	.	TGCGCCAGCACCGGGACTAGCGGGTACACCGGGGAGCTGTTTTTT	CASTGTSGYTGELFF
TRBV27	TRBD2	TRBJ2-7	.	TGTGCCAGCAGTACCCAGCGGGAGGGCCGAGGGGAGCAGTACTTC	CASSTQREGRGEQYF
TRBV10-3	.	TRBJ2-7	.	TGTGCCATCAAGGCTAGCCAGACATCCTACGAGCAGTACTTC	CAIKASQTSYEQYF
TRBV29-1	TRBD1	TRBJ2-7	.	TGCAGCGTTGTGATGACAGGGGGCATGTACGAGCAGTACTTC	CSVVMTGGMYEQYF
TRBV11-2	.	TRBJ1-1	once	TGTGCCAGCAGTCCCGGGGTCGGAGCTTTCTTT	CASSPGVGAFF
TRBV11-2	.	TRBJ2-7	.	TGTGCCAGCAGCTCGGCAGCCCCTGACGGAGCCTACGAGCAGTACTTC	CASSSAAPDGAYEQYF
TRBV4-3	.	TRBJ1-4	.	TGCGCCAGCAGCCAAGATCATACTAACGCGGGAAATGAAAAACTGTTTTTT	CASSQDHTNAGNEKLFF
TRBV6-5	.	TRBJ2-6	once	TGTGCCAGCAGTTATGGGGGGACCTCTGGGGCCAACGTCCTGACTTTC	CASSYGGTSGANVLTF
TRBV29-1	.	TRBJ2-3	.	TGCAGCGTTGGTGGGCTAGATACGCAGTATTTT	CSVGGLDTQYF
TRBV7-3	.	TRBJ1-5	.	TGTGCCAGCAGCTTAGGGGGGGCTGGACAGCCCCAGCATTTT	CASSLGGAGQPQHF
TRBV11-1	.	TRBJ1-1	few	TGTGCCAGCAGCTTAGGAGGGAATGAAGCTTTCTTT	CASSLGGNEAFF
TRBV11-3	TRBD2	TRBJ2-5	.	TGTGCCAGCAGCTTAGGAAAGGTAGCGGGAGAGCAAGAGACCCAGTACTTC	CASSLGKVAGEQETQYF
TRBV4-3	TRBD2	TRBJ2-3	.	TGCGCCAGCAGCCAACGGGGTCCGGTCGGTAGCGGGGGGGTTACAGATACGCAGTATTTT	CASSQRGPVGSGGVTDTQYF
TRBV18	TRBD1	TRBJ2-7	.	TGTGCCAGCTCAAGCCGGGACAGGGTCTACGAGCAGTACTTC	CASSSRDRVYEQYF
TRBV5-4	TRBD2	TRBJ2-7	.	TGTGCCAGCAGCTTTGGCGGGACTAGCGGCTACGAGCAGTACTTC	CASSFGGTSGYEQYF
TRBV6-6	TRBD1	TRBJ2-7	.	TGTGCCAGCAGTTCCTCCGGGACAGCCTACGAGCAGTACTTC	CASSSSGTAYEQYF
TRBV7-9	TRBD2	TRBJ2-1	.	TGTGCCAGCAGCTCTCCTAGGAGGGAGGGTGGGAATGAGCAGTTCTTC	CASSSPRREGGNEQFF
TRBV4-2	.	TRBJ1-2	.	TGTGCCAGCAGCCAAGATCATACGGGGAACTATGGCTACACCTTC	CASSQDHTGNYGYTF
TRBV7-2	TRBD1	TRBJ1-2	.	TGTGCCAGCAGCTTGAGGGGACAGGGGGGCTACACCTTC	CASSLRGQGGYTF
TRBV4-3	TRBD1	TRBJ2-2	.	TGCGCCAGCAGCCAAGATCTCTTCGTAGGACAGGGGGAGAACACCGGGGAGCTGTTTTTT	CASSQDLFVGQGENTGELFF
TRBV24-1	TRBD2	TRBJ2-1	.	TGTGCCACCAGTGTGAGTCTAGCGGGAGTCAATGAGCAGTTCTTC	CATSVSLAGVNEQFF
TRBV19	.	TRBJ2-1	once	TGTGCCAGTAGTCGACAATTGGCTGCAGACTCCTACAATGAGCAGTTCTTC	CASSRQLAADSYNEQFF
TRBV28	TRBD2	TRBJ2-1	.	TGTGCCAGCAGCTCGGGAGCTAGCGGCTACAATGAGCAGTTCTTC	CASSSGASGYNEQFF
TRBV5-6	TRBD1	TRBJ2-1	.	TGTGCCAGCAGCACCTACAGGGGGCGGCGGCCCAATGAGCAGTTCTTC	CASSTYRGRRPNEQFF
TRBV7-2	.	TRBJ2-2	.	TGTGCCAGCAGCTTAGCTGGCAGGGCGAACACCGGGGAGCTGTTTTTT	CASSLAGRANTGELFF
TRBV5-1	.	TRBJ2-3	.	TGCGCCAGCAGCTCGGAGAGGGGGGGGGCGACAGATACGCAGTATTTT	CASSSERGGATDTQYF
TRBV7-8	TRBD1	TRBJ1-1	.	TGTGCCAGCAGCTTGACAGGGGCTGCGGCTTTCTTT	CASSLTGAAAFF
TRBV6-5	.	TRBJ2-2	.	TGTGCCAGCAGTTACTCGGCCAGTAACACCGGGGAGCTGTTTTTT	CASSYSASNTGELFF
TRBV28	.	TRBJ2-7	few	TGTGCCAGCAGACCCAGGGGGGAATACGAGCAGTACTTC	CASRPRGEYEQYF
TRBV19	.	TRBJ2-2	.	TGTGCCAGTAGTATGTCAGCCGCGCGGATTACCGGGGAGCTGTTTTTT	CASSMSAARITGELFF
TRBV4-2	TRBD1	TRBJ1-5	.	TGTGCCAGCGGAGCGATAGGGGGCGCAGGTCAGCCCCAGCATTTT	CASGAIGGAGQPQHF
TRBV27	.	TRBJ2-1	.	TGTGCCAGCAGTTTAACGGGGGATGAGCAGTTCTTC	CASSLTGDEQFF
TRBV6-5	TRBD2	TRBJ2-3	medium-sized	TGTGCCAGCAGGGAGCGGGGGGGCCTTTCTAACACGCAGTATTTT	CASRERGGLSNTQYF
TRBV4-3	.	TRBJ1-6	.	TGCGCCAGCAGCTTAGCCCCCGGTGGGGCAGTAAATTCACCCCTCCACTTT	CASSLAPGGAVNSPLHF